Shown below are 6 T cell receptor beta chains from a single sample sequenced in a study of CD8 T cells in Susac syndrome. Roughly 0.5 to 1 ug RNA was reverse transcribed with random hexamers. TCRdb reprocessed the immunoSEQ multiplex PCR reads with MiXCR, giving one entry per CDR3 protein. The top ten clones hold about 0.28% of a sample with 120,000 or so distinct CDR3 sequences, around 94% of them seen once. The sample comprised CD8+ T cells from PBMCs. Source of these receptors: a human donor with Susac syndrome.

This rearrangement joins TRBV27 to TRBJ1-5, with TRBD1 as a possible D gene (6 bases). V was pared by 10 bases and J by 11 bases, with 24 bases between. CDR3 length: 14 amino acids. Looked up from germline, CDR1 is MNHEY and CDR2 is SMNVEV (reference sequence). CDR3 residues: CATARGSSGVAQHF. For the CDR3, the DNA is TGTGCCACCGCGAGGGGGTCTTCTGGTGTGGCCCAGCATTTT.

The genes are TRBV7-9 and TRBJ2-3, with D unresolved. V lost 6 bases and J lost 6, with 16 bases in between. The CDR3 contains 14 residues. Germline assignment: CDR1 SEHNR and CDR2 FQNEAQ (reference sequence). DNA of the CDR3: TGTGCCAGCAGTCACCCGGGTCTCCCGGATACGCAGTATTTT. Amino acid sequence: CASSHPGLPDTQYF.

The chain combines TRBV19 with TRBJ1-6, with 7 bases aligning to TRBD1. Germline V CDR1 and CDR2: LNHDA, SQIVND (reference sequence). V shed 5 bases and J 14 bases; nucleotides not matched to a gene: 3. The CDR3 runs to 11 residues. In DNA, the CDR3 is TGTGCCAGTAGTGGGGACAGAACCCTCCACTTT. Translated: CASSGDRTLHF.

V usage is TRBV6-2 or TRBV6-3 and J usage is TRBJ2-1; D is ambiguous. From germline, CDR1 is MNHEY and CDR2 SVGEGT. CDR3 length: 12 residues. The V end lost 4 bases, the J end lost 13 bases, and 14 bases lay between the germline ends. CDR3 DNA sequence: TGTGCCAGCAGTTCCGGCATCATAATCCAGTTCTTC. Its protein product is CASSSGIIIQFF.

The chain joins TRBV7-2 to TRBJ1-2; D gene unclear. CDR1 and CDR2 from the germline V gene are SGHTA and FQGNSA. V lost 7 bases and J 4 bases, leaving 13 bases between the germline ends. The CDR3 has 13 amino acids. The CDR3 bases are TGTGCCAGCACCTGGAGCCTGACCTATGGCTACACCTTC. It codes for CASTWSLTYGYTF.

The V and J genes are TRBV27 and TRBJ1-2; 8 bases match TRBD1. J was trimmed by 4 bases and V by 7 bases; bases with no gene match: 2. Germline CDR1 MNHEY, CDR2 SMNVEV (reference sequence). This CDR3 is built from 12 residues. The CDR3, as DNA: TGTGCCAGCAAAACAGGGGGCTATGGCTACACCTTC. This codes for CASKTGGYGYTF.